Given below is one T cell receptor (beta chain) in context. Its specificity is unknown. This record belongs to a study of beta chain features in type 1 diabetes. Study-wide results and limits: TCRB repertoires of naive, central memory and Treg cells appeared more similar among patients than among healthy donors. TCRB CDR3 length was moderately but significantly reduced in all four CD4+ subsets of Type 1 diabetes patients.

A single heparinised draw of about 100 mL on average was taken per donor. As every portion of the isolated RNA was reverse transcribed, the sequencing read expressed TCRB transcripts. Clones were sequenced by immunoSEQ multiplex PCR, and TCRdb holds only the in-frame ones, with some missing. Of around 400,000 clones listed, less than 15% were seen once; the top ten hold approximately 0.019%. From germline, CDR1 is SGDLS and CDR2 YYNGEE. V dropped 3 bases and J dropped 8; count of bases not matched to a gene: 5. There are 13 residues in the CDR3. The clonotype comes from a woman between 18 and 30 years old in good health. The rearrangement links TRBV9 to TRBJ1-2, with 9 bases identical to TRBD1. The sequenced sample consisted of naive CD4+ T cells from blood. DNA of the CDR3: TGTGCCAGCAGCGAGGGACAGGGTAGGGGCTACACCTTC. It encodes CASSEGQGRGYTF. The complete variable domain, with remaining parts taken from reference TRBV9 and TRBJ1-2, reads DSGVTQTPKHLITATGQRVTLRCSPRSGDLSVYWYQQSLDQGLQFLIQYYNGEERAKGNILERFSAQQFPDLHSELNLSSLELGDSALYFCASSEGQGRGYTFGSGTRLTVV.